This T cell receptor (beta chain) was sequenced during a study of blood T cell repertoires in COVID-19. Study-level background: Spain, Italy and the United States supplied samples that represented acute and convalescent COVID-19. T cells, B-cell-depleted T cells, or PBMCs supplied cDNA or gDNA.

Participants were aged about 18 to 100 years from about two dozen US areas. Original analysis: Nucleated cell counts were estimated from reference gene primer amplification. Repertoires were generated with immunoSEQ multiplex PCR, while TCRdb's copy carries only in-frame clones and drops some. The V and J calls and clone size were taken over from that table, and D and trimming were inferred from the DNA. The sample has about 200,000 clones; approximately 81% are singletons. Germline V gene data show CDR1 as SNHLY and CDR2 as FYNNEI. CDR3 length: 14 amino acids. V was pared by 5 bases and J by 7 bases, with 12 bases between.

This sequence was found in a woman between 50 and 59 years old with acute COVID-19. This sequence joins TRBV2 and TRBJ1-6, with a tentative D call TRBD1 (5 bases). Sequencing input: PBMCs or T cells enriched from blood (not recorded which). DNA for the CDR3: TGTGCCAGCAGTCGGGACTATGGGAATTCACCCCTCCACTTT. Protein sequence: CASSRDYGNSPLHF.